The sequence of this T cell receptor (beta chain) was determined in a study of blood T cell repertoires in COVID-19. Whole-study context: Samples taken during acute and convalescent COVID-19 were collected in the United States, Italy and Spain.

Deletions cut 0 bases from V and 5 bases from J, with 14 bases between. The CDR3 is 15 residues long. CDR1 is SGHRS, CDR2 YFSETQ, per germline. TCRdb's table, derived via immunoSEQ multiplex PCR, lists solely in-frame clones and lacks some. The top ten hold about 7% of the sample, which has 30,000 to 45,000 clones, 80% to 90% seen once. This clone appeared a single time. This sequence joins TRBV5-1 and TRBJ1-1; D possibly corresponds to TRBD1 (6 bases). The clonotype comes from a human donor in a cohort sampled during active COVID-19. The sequenced sample was peripheral blood. The CDR3 protein is CASSLAWGQYTEAFF. The CDR3 bases are TGCGCCAGCAGCTTGGCCTGGGGGCAGTATACTGAAGCTTTCTTT.